This T cell receptor (beta chain) emerged from a study of T cell repertoires in cytomegalovirus infection. In the study overall: Based on public TCR beta signatures, there were indications of CMV infection and of a matching HLA type.

This clonotype was observed at least ten times. CDR1 is SGHVS, CDR2 FNYEAQ, per germline. This CDR3 is built from 18 residues. V was clipped by 5 bases and J by 0 bases; unmatched bases: 9. TCRdb redid the calling of the reads with MiXCR, one entry per CDR3 protein. The data contain 200,000 to 250,000 distinct CDR3 sequences, about 20% of them seen just once; the ten biggest clones take up approximately 18%. The sequenced sample was CD8+ T cells from PBMCs. This rearrangement joins TRBV7-6 to TRBJ2-1, with 11 bases that match TRBD2. This sequence was found in a human donor in good health (CMV status not recorded). Some clones in this sample may be carry-over from other donors' samples. The CDR3 spells CASSRWLAGGSSYNEQFF. CDR3 DNA: TGTGCCAGCAGCCGATGGCTAGCGGGGGGCAGCTCCTACAATGAGCAGTTCTTC.